This passage covers 10 T cell receptor beta chains from one sample sequenced in a study of T cell repertoires in aging, cancer and after chemotherapy. Peripheral blood genomic DNA, not sorted cells or RNA, was the template. Multiplex touch-down PCR with TRB-A/B primers amplified rearranged V-D-J TRB sequences. TCRdb recomputed calls from the multiplex PCR reads with MiXCR, one row per CDR3 protein. The table shows approximately 6,300 distinct CDR3 sequences, with more than 30% occurring only once. The sample comprised blood. Receptors were obtained from a human donor with a blood cancer.

This clonotype occurred a few times. The CDR3 bases are TGTGCCAGCAGCCCAACTGCTAGCGGGAGGGCCTACGAGCAGTACTTC. This gives the protein CASSPTASGRAYEQYF. V is TRBV27 and J is TRBJ2-7, with 12 bases matching TRBD2. Germline lookup yields CDR1 MNHEY and CDR2 SMNVEV (reference sequence). This CDR3 region has 16 residues. V trimming: 6 bases; J trimming: 2 bases; junction bases outside the gene matches: 8.

The chain uses TRBV10-3 and TRBJ2-7; the match to TRBD1 covers 7 bases. The germline V gene encodes CDR1 ENHRY and CDR2 SYGVKD. The CDR3 covers 18 residues. The trim removed 4 bases at V and 0 bases at J, leaving 15 bases unmatched. This CDR3 is CAISGSRTGTAISYEQYF. CDR3 coding DNA: TGTGCCATCAGTGGAAGCAGAACCGGGACAGCGATCTCCTACGAGCAGTACTTC.

This chain links TRBV18 with TRBJ1-3; D call uncertain. Germline CDR1 KGHSH, CDR2 LQKENI. This CDR3 spans 15 amino acids. Trimming took off 2 bases at V and 0 bases at J, with 8 bases between the two ends. The CDR3 DNA is TGTGCCAGCTCACCAAGCACGGACTCTGGAAACACCATATATTTT. Translation gives CASSPSTDSGNTIYF.

In its sample, this clonotype was seen a few times. The rearrangement uses TRBV5-4 and TRBJ2-3; D is unclear. V lost 2 bases to trimming and J lost 4 bases, with 2 bases between them. The CDR3 has 11 amino acids. CDR1 and CDR2 (germline): SGHNT, YYREEE (reference sequence). CDR3 sequence: CASSLSDTQYF. The CDR3, as DNA: TGTGCCAGCAGCTTATCAGATACGCAGTATTTT. Together with reference TRBV5-4 and TRBJ2-3, the CDR3 gives the full variable domain: ETGVTQSPTHLIKTRGQQVTLRCSSQSGHNTVSWYQQALGQGPQFIFQYYREEENGRGNFPPRFSGLQFPNYSSELNVNALELDDSALYLCASSLSDTQYFGPGTRLTVL.

The chain employs TRBV27 and TRBJ1-6; D possibly corresponds to TRBD1 (5 bases). Trimming cost V 5 bases and J 9 bases, with 23 bases left between them. The germline V gene has CDR1 MNHEY and CDR2 SMNVEV (reference sequence). CDR3 length: 17 amino acids. The chain's CDR3 is CASSPTPGGGGSSPLHF. Here the CDR3 DNA reads TGTGCCAGCAGTCCCACGCCTGGGGGGGGGGGAAGTTCACCCCTCCACTTT.

On this clonotype itself: A read error may account for a junction end that differs from germline. The J gene is TRBJ2-1, the V gene TRBV12-3 or TRBV12-4, with D perhaps assigned TRBD1 or TRBD2 (6 bases each). This CDR3 spans 17 amino acids. The CDR3 sequence: CASSPAGGLSSYNEQFF. In nucleotides, the CDR3 is TGCGCCAGCAGCCCAGCTGGGGGGCTGAGCTCCTACAATGAGCAGTTCTTC.

The chain recombines TRBV19 with TRBJ1-6, with D possibly being TRBD1 (5 bases). Trimming removed 3 bases at V and 5 bases at J, with 14 bases between. Germline loops: CDR1 LNHDA, CDR2 SQIVND (reference sequence). The CDR3 is 16 amino acids. The CDR3 loop reads CASSMMWDYNNSPLHF. Here the CDR3 DNA reads TGTGCCAGTAGTATGATGTGGGACTATAATAATTCACCCCTCCACTTT.

The gene calls are TRBV6-1 and TRBJ1-2; D remains ambiguous. CDR3 size: 15 residues. V was shortened by 0 bases and J by 2 bases, with 10 bases between the two germline ends. The germline CDR1 and CDR2 sequences are MNHNS and SASEGT. The CDR3 region is CASSEAGPSNYGYTF. The DNA of the CDR3 is TGTGCCAGCAGTGAAGCCGGACCGAGCAACTATGGCTACACCTTC.

Concerning this clonotype: One junction end disagrees with the germline gene, perhaps due to a read error. This chain uses TRBV5-5 with TRBJ1-2; D remains ambiguous. Germline assignment: CDR1 SGHKS and CDR2 YYEKEE (reference sequence). This CDR3 has 14 amino acids. CDR3 sequence (DNA): TGCGCCAGCAGCTTGGGCCAGCTTAGCTATGGCTACACCTTC. Translating it yields CASSLGQLSYGYTF. Drawing the rest from reference TRBV5-5 and TRBJ1-2, the complete variable domain is DAGVTQSPTHLIKTRGQQVTLRCSPISGHKSVSWYQQVLGQGPQFIFQYYEKEERGRGNFPDRFSARQFPNYSSELNVNALLLGDSALYLCASSLGQLSYGYTFGSGTRLTVV.

This clonotype turned up a few times. The junction and the germline gene differ at one end; a read error may be behind it. This chain joins TRBV15 and TRBJ2-7; 10 bases agree with TRBD2. The CDR3 extends over 14 amino acids. Germline V CDR1 and CDR2: LNHNV, YYDKDF (reference sequence). CDR3: CATSRVSGGYEQYF. The CDR3 bases are TGTGCCACTAGCAGAGTTAGCGGGGGGTACGAGCAGTACTTC. Variable domain in full (rest from reference TRBV15 and TRBJ2-7): DAMVIQNPRYQVTQFGKPVTLSCSQTLNHNVMYWYQQKSSQAPKLLFHYYDKDFNNEADTPDNFQSRRPNTSFCFLDIRSPGLGDTAMYLCATSRVSGGYEQYFGPGTRLTVT.